Presented here are 25 T cell receptor beta chains from one specimen sequenced in a study of CD8 T cells in ankylosing spondylitis. TCRdb analysed the 5' RACE reads with MiXCR anew, one entry per CDR3 protein. In the table there are 200,000 to 250,000 distinct CDR3 sequences, 10% to 13% of which are singletons. Sequenced material: blood, either unsorted or a sorted T cell fraction (not recorded which). The receptors were sampled from a male donor with ankylosing spondylitis or in good health (not recorded which).

The chain has TRBV18 and TRBJ1-4, with 7 bases aligning to TRBD1. Trimming at V came to 8 bases and at J to 8 bases, leaving 11 bases not matched to a gene. The CDR3 spans 14 residues. Germline V lookup: CDR1 KGHSH, CDR2 LQKENI. CDR3 amino acids: CASREGAADEKLFF. The CDR3 DNA reads as TGTGCCAGCCGAGAGGGGGCGGCGGACGAAAAACTGTTTTTT.

This clonotype was picked up many times. The genes are TRBV2 and TRBJ2-1; TRBD2 aligns across 8 bases. V lost 1 base, J lost 5 bases, and 4 bases stayed unmatched. CDR3 size: 15 residues. CDR1 is SNHLY and CDR2 is FYNNEI in the germline V gene. The CDR3 bases are TGTGCCAGCAGTGAAGAGGGTAGCGGGGACAATGAGCAGTTCTTC. Encoded protein: CASSEEGSGDNEQFF.

This clonotype was recorded many times. The V gene is TRBV20-1, the J gene TRBJ2-7; TRBD1 matches 8 bases. The CDR3 has 14 residues. Germline loops: CDR1 DFQATT, CDR2 SNEGSKA (reference sequence). The junction had 7 bases not matched to a gene; V was cut back by 0 bases and J by 6 bases. This CDR3 reads CSARDPGQGTEQYF. CDR3 DNA sequence: TGCAGTGCTAGAGATCCCGGACAGGGTACCGAGCAGTACTTC.

This clonotype has a count of ten or more. The chain joins TRBV28 to TRBJ2-3, with 9 bases lining up with TRBD2. CDR3 length: 15 amino acids. The junction had 3 bases not matched to a gene; V was cut back by 5 bases and J by 0 bases. CDR1 is MDHEN, CDR2 SYDVKM, per germline. The DNA of the CDR3 is TGTGCCAGCAGTCTAGCGGGACAAAGCACAGATACGCAGTATTTT. The encoded protein is CASSLAGQSTDTQYF.

This clonotype was observed at least ten times. The V gene is TRBV24-1, the J gene TRBJ2-2, with D uncertain. The germline CDR1 and CDR2 sequences are KGHDR and SFDVKD. The ends were cut back, 4 bases at V and 5 bases at J, with 10 bases in the middle. CDR3 length: 14 residues. The CDR3 spells CATSESLETGELFF. For the CDR3, the DNA is TGTGCCACCAGTGAGTCCTTGGAGACCGGGGAGCTGTTTTTT.

This clonotype occurred a few times. The chain recombines TRBV2 with TRBJ2-5, with D hard to call. The CDR3 totals 12 residues. Germline assignment: CDR1 SNHLY and CDR2 FYNNEI. V gave up 5 bases and J gave up 5 bases, with 9 bases separating them. CDR3 sequence: CASSSGRETQYF. CDR3 nucleotides: TGTGCCAGCAGTTCCGGACGGGAGACCCAGTACTTC.

V gene TRBV7-8 combines with J gene TRBJ2-3, with D uncertain. Trimming took off 7 bases at V and 2 bases at J, with 16 bases between the two ends. Germline V gene lookup returns CDR1 SGHVS and CDR2 FQNEAQ. This CDR3 contains 15 residues. The CDR3 DNA follows: TGTGCCAGCACCATCCGGGCGGAGATCACAGATACGCAGTATTTT. It codes for CASTIRAEITDTQYF. The whole variable domain, filled in from reference TRBV7-8 and TRBJ2-3, reads GAGVSQSPRYKVAKRGQDVALRCDPISGHVSLFWYQQALGQGPEFLTYFQNEAQLDKSGLPSDRFFAERPEGSVSTLKIQRTQQEDSAVYLCASTIRAEITDTQYFGPGTRLTVL.

The V and J genes are TRBV5-1 and TRBJ2-5; possible D gene TRBD1, 5 bases. CDR3 length: 15 residues. Between the trimmed V and J ends, which lost 0 bases and 4 bases, there was a span of 13 bases. The germline gives CDR1 SGHRS, CDR2 YFSETQ. Written as DNA, the CDR3 is TGCGCCAGCAGCTTGGCCTTGACAGCCCCAGAGACCCAGTACTTC. It encodes CASSLALTAPETQYF.

There are a few counts of this clonotype. J is TRBJ2-3 and V is TRBV7-9; D might be TRBD1 (5 bases). The length of the CDR3 is 14 residues. Germline V gives CDR1 SEHNR, CDR2 FQNEAQ (reference sequence). Trimming cost V 2 bases and J 5 bases, with 11 bases left between them. Written as DNA, the CDR3 is TGTGCCAGCAGCTTAAATATTCAGGGAGATACGCAGTATTTT. Its translation is CASSLNIQGDTQYF.

There are many counts of this clonotype. CDR3 sequence reads: CATSDFTDTQYF. The DNA of the CDR3 is TGTGCCACCAGTGATTTTACAGATACGCAGTATTTT. The genes are TRBV24-1 and TRBJ2-3; no reliable D call. The germline CDR1 and CDR2 sequences are KGHDR and SFDVKD. Trimming shortened V by 1 base and J by 3 bases, and 1 base separated the two germline ends. CDR3 size: 12 residues.

This chain joins TRBV11-3 and TRBJ1-2, with a tentative D call TRBD1 (5 bases). CDR1 is SGHNT and CDR2 is YENEEA in the germline V gene. Trimming left V 4 bases short and J 8 bases short, with 23 bases between. The CDR3 is made up of 16 amino acids. The CDR3 reads CASSWGGDRAEDGYTF. In DNA, the CDR3 is TGTGCCAGCAGCTGGGGGGGGGACCGCGCAGAGGACGGCTACACCTTC.

This clonotype was seen once. J is TRBJ1-1 and V is TRBV5-1, with D perhaps TRBD1 (6 bases). Deletions cut 4 bases from V and 0 bases from J, with 16 bases between. Per the germline V gene, CDR1 is SGHRS and CDR2 is YFSETQ. The CDR3 sequence is 16 residues long. The CDR3 region has the DNA TGCGCCAGCAGCCCCATCGGACAGTCTATGAACACTGAAGCTTTCTTT. It is translated as CASSPIGQSMNTEAFF.

This clonotype was picked up a small number of times. The chain is built from TRBV7-2 and TRBJ2-1, with 8 positions matching TRBD2. J gave up 3 bases and V 5 bases, and 6 bases lay outside the gene matches. The CDR3 is 15 residues long. Per germline, CDR1 SGHTA and CDR2 FQGNSA. In DNA form, the CDR3 reads TGTGCCAGCAGCCGTAGAGCGGGGGACTACAATGAGCAGTTCTTC. Translated: CASSRRAGDYNEQFF. The full variable domain, rest sourced from reference TRBV7-2 and TRBJ2-1, is GAGVSQSPSNKVTEKGKDVELRCDPISGHTALYWYRQSLGQGLEFLIYFQGNSAPDKSGLPSDRFSAERTGGSVSTLTIQRTQQEDSAVYLCASSRRAGDYNEQFFGPGTRLTVL.

Points on this clonotype: A read error may be the cause here, since a much bigger clone is one base away. CDR3 protein: CASSQGDNEQFF. The CDR3 region has the DNA TGTGCCAGCAGCCAGGGCGACAATGAGCAGTTCTTC. This chain uses TRBV7-8 with TRBJ2-1; maybe TRBD1 (5 bases). Trimming removed 5 bases from V and 5 bases from J, with 7 bases in between. Germline V CDR1 and CDR2: SGHVS, FQNEAQ. The CDR3 is made up of 12 amino acids. Variable domain in full (rest from reference TRBV7-8 and TRBJ2-1): GAGVSQSPRYKVAKRGQDVALRCDPISGHVSLFWYQQALGQGPEFLTYFQNEAQLDKSGLPSDRFFAERPEGSVSTLKIQRTQQEDSAVYLCASSQGDNEQFFGPGTRLTVL.

This rearrangement joins TRBV5-1 to TRBJ2-3, with a possible D match to TRBD2 (6 bases). Trimming pared 0 bases from V and 6 bases from J, leaving 17 bases between. From germline, CDR1 is SGHRS and CDR2 YFSETQ. The CDR3 consists of 16 residues. CDR3: CASSLGVGRDSDTQYF. As DNA, the CDR3 is TGCGCCAGCAGCTTGGGAGTAGGACGGGACTCGGATACGCAGTATTTT.

This clonotype turned up a few times. The J gene is TRBJ1-3, the V gene TRBV20-1; no clear D gene. The ends were cut back, 3 bases at V and 4 bases at J, with 7 bases in the middle. Germline V CDR1 and CDR2: DFQATT, SNEGSKA (reference sequence). The CDR3 consists of 12 residues. CDR3 nucleotides: TGCAGTGCTAGCTTGAGGGGAAACACCATATATTTT. This encodes CSASLRGNTIYF.

The chain is built from TRBV5-1 and TRBJ1-4; 7 bases align to TRBD1. Germline CDR1 is SGHRS and CDR2 is YFSETQ. The V gene end was trimmed by 0 bases and the J gene end by 7 bases; junction bases not matched to a gene: 6. CDR3 length: 15 amino acids. The CDR3 loop reads CASSLERGHGEKLFF. The CDR3 bases are TGCGCCAGCAGCTTGGAGAGGGGGCACGGTGAAAAACTGTTTTTT. Based on the CDR3 plus reference TRBV5-1 and TRBJ1-4, the full variable domain is KAGVTQTPRYLIKTRGQQVTLSCSPISGHRSVSWYQQTPGQGLQFLFEYFSETQRNKGNFPGRFSGRQFSNSRSEMNVSTLELGDSALYLCASSLERGHGEKLFFGSGTQLSVL.

In this sample, this clonotype turned up a few times. The rearrangement links TRBV29-1 to TRBJ2-1, with 8 bases aligning to TRBD2. V shed 4 bases and J 0 bases; nucleotides not matched to a gene: 2. The CDR3 is 14 amino acids. Germline CDR1 is SQVTM and CDR2 is ANQGSEA. CDR3 amino acids: CSVAAGGSYNEQFF. Written as DNA, the CDR3 is TGCAGCGTTGCCGCGGGGGGCTCCTACAATGAGCAGTTCTTC.

This clonotype has ten or more counts. The chain recombines TRBV20-1 with TRBJ2-5, with D perhaps matching TRBD2 (5 bases). The CDR3 extends over 13 amino acids. The V gene's germline CDR1 is DFQATT and CDR2 SNEGSKA (reference sequence). CDR3 sequence reads: CRPLARGRETQYF. The CDR3 DNA follows: TGCAGACCGCTAGCCCGGGGTAGAGAGACCCAGTACTTC.

In its sample, this clonotype was seen many times. The V and J genes are TRBV7-9 and TRBJ1-1, with a weak D call TRBD1 (6 bases). V was clipped by 2 bases and J by 7 bases, with 11 bases between them. The CDR3 sequence is 13 residues long. From germline, CDR1 is SEHNR and CDR2 FQNEAQ (reference sequence). The CDR3 protein is CASSLTGAGEAFF. The DNA of the CDR3 is TGTGCCAGCAGCTTAACGGGGGCCGGTGAAGCTTTCTTT.

This clonotype was seen many times. This chain connects TRBV3-1 to TRBJ2-2, with D possibly TRBD1 on 5 matching bases. There are 14 residues in the CDR3. The ends were cut back, 1 base at V and 3 bases at J, with 6 bases in the middle. The germline V gene encodes CDR1 LGHDT and CDR2 YNNKEL (reference sequence). The CDR3 DNA follows: TGTGCCAGCAGCCAAGTAGGGGACACCGGGGAGCTGTTTTTT. Encoded protein: CASSQVGDTGELFF.

This clonotype was seen ten or more times. The chain carries TRBV6-1 and TRBJ2-3, with D possibly TRBD1 on 6 matching bases. Germline CDR1 reads MNHNS; CDR2 reads SASEGT. The CDR3 contains 16 residues. Trimming cost V 6 bases and J 0 bases, with 16 bases left between them. CDR3 loop: CASRSGTTTSTDTQYF. CDR3 nucleotides: TGTGCCAGCAGGTCCGGGACAACGACTAGCACAGATACGCAGTATTTT.

This clonotype came up many times. The V and J genes are TRBV28 and TRBJ2-2; a weak D match, TRBD2 (5 bases). The CDR3 has 13 residues. The germline V gene encodes CDR1 MDHEN and CDR2 SYDVKM. With 2 bases removed from V and 13 bases from J, the gap between germline ends came to 14 bases. CDR3 sequence: CASSLGELGRLFF. CDR3 coding DNA: TGTGCCAGCAGTTTAGGAGAACTAGGAAGGCTGTTTTTT.

The table lists this clonotype with many counts. The chain recombines TRBV5-1 with TRBJ1-5; unclear D gene. CDR3 length: 14 amino acids. Germline V lookup: CDR1 SGHRS, CDR2 YFSETQ. With 1 base removed from V and 3 bases from J, the gap between germline ends came to 8 bases. For the CDR3, the DNA is TGCGCCAGCAGCTTGACGGGTCACAATCAGCCCCAGCATTTT. Translated: CASSLTGHNQPQHF.

This clonotype turned up a few times. The chain carries TRBV20-1 and TRBJ2-5; no firm D call. From germline, CDR1 is DFQATT and CDR2 SNEGSKA (reference sequence). Trimming took 3 bases from V and 3 from J, leaving 14 bases between them. The CDR3 is 14 residues long. Here the CDR3 reads CSASIPPVKETQYF. The CDR3 region has the DNA TGCAGTGCTAGTATTCCCCCCGTAAAAGAGACCCAGTACTTC.